A single sample gave rise to the 17 T cell receptor beta chains below, sequenced in a study of PD-1 blockade in mismatch repair-deficient tumors. Only in-frame clones appear in the TCRdb table, and some are missing; sequencing was by immunoSEQ multiplex PCR. The sample consists of 80,000 to 100,000 clones, about 84% of them appearing once. Sample: peripheral blood, taken 12 weeks after starting pembrolizumab. Receptors were obtained from an adult with mismatch repair-deficient cancer.

This rearrangement joins TRBV4-1 to TRBJ2-7; possibly TRBD2 for D (5 bases). The ends were cut back, 0 bases at V and 6 bases at J, with 9 bases in the middle. This CDR3 comprises 13 residues. CDR1 is MGHRA and CDR2 is YSYEKL in the germline V gene. The CDR3 DNA follows: TGCGCCAGCAGCCAAGATATTGGACTCGAGCAGTACTTC. It is translated as CASSQDIGLEQYF.

This chain uses TRBV18 with TRBJ2-3; D remains ambiguous. The CDR3 contains 13 residues. Germline loops: CDR1 KGHSH, CDR2 LQKENI. The ends were cut back, 4 bases at V and 6 bases at J, with 11 bases in the middle. DNA of the CDR3: TGTGCCAGCTCACGACTGTCGGAGGATACGCAGTATTTT. Translating gives CASSRLSEDTQYF.

The rearrangement uses TRBV2 and TRBJ2-7, with 8 bases identical to TRBD2. The ends lost 2 bases at V and 3 bases at J; junction bases unmatched: 6. This CDR3 comprises 15 residues. From germline, CDR1 is SNHLY and CDR2 FYNNEI. CDR3 residues: CASSESSGSFYEQYF. CDR3 sequence (DNA): TGTGCCAGCAGTGAATCAAGCGGGAGTTTCTACGAGCAGTACTTC.

This sequence joins TRBV10-3 and TRBJ2-7; 11 nucleotides agree with TRBD1. The V gene's germline CDR1 is ENHRY and CDR2 SYGVKD. There are 14 residues in the CDR3. The V and J ends lost 6 bases and 4 bases, in that order; junction bases with no gene match: 5. Here the CDR3 DNA reads TGTGCCATCAGCTCCGGGACAGGGGGATACGAGCAGTACTTC. This codes for CAISSGTGGYEQYF.

The rearrangement joins TRBV5-6 to TRBJ2-1, with TRBD2 identical over 10 bases. V was pared by 1 base and J by 6 bases, with 10 bases of the junction left unmatched. Looked up from germline, CDR1 is SGHDT and CDR2 is YYEEEE. This CDR3 region has 17 residues. CDR3 amino acids: CASSLRLAGLGINEQFF. CDR3 in DNA: TGTGCCAGCAGCTTGAGACTAGCGGGCCTGGGGATCAATGAGCAGTTCTTC.

This clone qualifies as medium-sized. This sequence joins TRBV4-3 and TRBJ2-7, with TRBD1 identical over 10 bases. The CDR3 is made up of 15 amino acids. Germline CDR1 and CDR2: LGHNA and YSLEER. The junction had 8 bases not matched to a gene; V was cut back by 5 bases and J by 4 bases. CDR3 sequence: CASSYSGTGEYEQYF. The CDR3 bases are TGCGCCAGCAGCTATTCCGGGACAGGGGAATACGAGCAGTACTTC.

The V call is TRBV5-4, the J call TRBJ2-1; the match to TRBD2 covers 13 bases. The CDR3 extends over 18 amino acids. Germline values: CDR1 SGHNT, CDR2 YYREEE (reference sequence). After removal of 3 bases from V and 0 bases from J, the junction contained 6 bases not matched to a gene. The CDR3 spells CASSYGTSGTSSYNEQFF. The CDR3 coding sequence is TGTGCCAGCAGCTACGGGACTAGCGGGACCAGCTCCTACAATGAGCAGTTCTTC.

The V and J genes are TRBV1 and TRBJ1-2; the D call of TRBD1 is as the table states it, not checked on the DNA. TRBV1 corresponds to a pseudogene. CDR3 length equals 15 residues. CDR3 in DNA: TGCACCAGCAGCCATAGACAGGGGGGAAACTATGGCTACACCTTC. Translation gives CTSSHRQGGNYGYTF.

The rearrangement links TRBV7-3 to TRBJ2-2, with D maybe TRBD2 (6 bases). The CDR3 is made up of 16 amino acids. The V gene lost 5 bases and the J gene lost 0 bases, with 13 bases spanning the gap. CDR1 and CDR2 from the germline V gene are SGHTA and FQGTGA. CDR3 in DNA: TGTGCCAGCAGCGCGTTAGGCGGGGCGAACACCGGGGAGCTGTTTTTT. This codes for CASSALGGANTGELFF.

The chain couples TRBV11-1 to TRBJ2-1, with TRBD2 matching 9 bases. The V gene's germline CDR1 is SGHAT and CDR2 FQDESV (reference sequence). Germline trimming cut 5 bases from V and 6 bases from J; bases unmatched to any gene: 11. The CDR3 consists of 16 residues. CDR3 sequence reads: CASSPRDSSGGNEQFF. The CDR3, as DNA: TGTGCCAGCAGCCCAAGGGATAGTAGCGGGGGCAATGAGCAGTTCTTC.

The V call is TRBV10-2, the J call TRBJ2-5; the D gene is possibly TRBD1 (6 bases). The V end was cut by 4 bases, the J end by 5 bases, with 23 bases between. Germline lookup yields CDR1 WSHSY and CDR2 SAAADI. The CDR3 totals 17 residues. The CDR3 bases are TGCGCCAGCAGTGGAGACAGGTCGGGCCCCTCGGGGGAGACCCAGTACTTC. Translated, it gives CASSGDRSGPSGETQYF.

This chain connects TRBV6-6 to TRBJ2-7, with D maybe TRBD1 (6 bases). V was clipped by 5 bases and J by 4 bases, with 12 bases between them. This CDR3 contains 13 residues. Germline CDR1 and CDR2: MNHNY and SVGAGI (reference sequence). The DNA for the CDR3 is TGTGCCAGCAGTCTGCAGGGGAAGTACGAGCAGTACTTC. This gives the protein CASSLQGKYEQYF.

This clone was observed a few times. V usage is TRBV6-1 and J usage is TRBJ1-5; 9 positions match TRBD1. The germline V gene encodes CDR1 MNHNS and CDR2 SASEGT. The CDR3 has 15 residues. Losses at the gene ends were 2 bases for V and 7 bases for J; bases not matched to a gene: 6. CDR3 sequence reads: CASSETWDRAQPQHF. The CDR3 bases are TGTGCCAGCAGTGAAACGTGGGACAGGGCGCAGCCCCAGCATTTT.

This chain connects TRBV30 to TRBJ2-5; TRBD2 might be the D (5 bases). Germline V CDR1 and CDR2: GTSNPN, SVGIG (reference sequence). The CDR3 spans 12 residues. Deletions cut 1 base from V and 4 bases from J, with 7 bases between. The CDR3 DNA sequence: TGTGCCTGGAGTGGGGCGGGAGAGACCCAGTACTTC. It encodes CAWSGAGETQYF.

V and J are TRBV5-1 and TRBJ1-2; D gene uncertain. The ends were cut back, 0 bases at V and 4 bases at J, with 10 bases in the middle. This CDR3 spans 14 amino acids. Germline V gives CDR1 SGHRS, CDR2 YFSETQ. In nucleotides, the CDR3 is TGCGCCAGCAGCTTGGCCGGGGATAGCTATGGCTACACCTTC. Its translation is CASSLAGDSYGYTF.

This chain connects TRBV10-3 to TRBJ2-2, with TRBD2 identical over 8 bases. Germline V gene sequence: CDR1 ENHRY, CDR2 SYGVKD. The trim removed 8 bases at V and 3 bases at J, leaving 5 bases unmatched. The CDR3 runs 14 residues. The CDR3 DNA reads as TGTGCCATCCTCAGCGGGAGTTACACCGGGGAGCTGTTTTTT. Encoded protein: CAILSGSYTGELFF.

As to this clone: Other nucleotide sequences in the sample specify the same CDR3. The J gene is TRBJ2-1, the V gene TRBV4-3; 9 bases agree with TRBD2. Trimming took 0 bases from V and 7 from J; bases not matched to a gene: 10. This CDR3 spans 17 amino acids. Germline V gives CDR1 LGHNA, CDR2 YSLEER. The CDR3 nucleotides read TGCGCCAGCAGCCAAGATAGGGTAGCGGGAGATTTGAATGAGCAGTTCTTC. This translates into CASSQDRVAGDLNEQFF.